The clone carrying this TCR beta chain was seen at least ten times. Cells sorted as Tregs were CD4+, CD25+ and CD127-/low. After constant-region reverse-primer amplification, full-length variable regions underwent semi-nested PCR with Nested Universal Primer A. A single record per CDR3 protein comes from TCRdb applying MiXCR to the 5' RACE reads. The data contain approximately 9,800 distinct CDR3 sequences, 14% of them singletons. The CDR3 sequence is 12 residues long. Germline lookup yields CDR1 WSHSY and CDR2 SAAADI. The V gene lost 8 bases and the J gene lost 3 bases, with 8 bases spanning the gap.

The TCR sequence derives from a female donor with breast cancer. What was sequenced was Tregs sorted from blood. This chain uses TRBV10-2 with TRBJ2-1; D possibly matches TRBD1 or TRBD2 (5 bases each). This CDR3 is CASGTDYNEQFF. CDR3 sequence (DNA): TGCGCCAGCGGGACCGACTACAATGAGCAGTTCTTC.